A single sample gave rise to the 18 T cell receptor beta chains below, sequenced in a study of cytomegalovirus exposure and HLA in healthy donors. Use of 60 Vbeta and 13 Jbeta primers characterized the PCR. Method: immunoSEQ multiplex PCR; TCRdb's copy keeps in-frame clones and lacks some. The data hold some 150,000 clones, with 70% to 80% observed a single time. Sequencing used PBMCs. The receptors derive from a woman aged 45-59 years in good health and CMV-seronegative.

The CDR3 loop is CASSLEPDRSSYEQYF. The CDR3 bases are TGTGCCAGCAGTTTAGAGCCGGACAGGTCCTCCTACGAGCAGTACTTC. The rearrangement joins TRBV28 to TRBJ2-7, with 7 nucleotides matching TRBD1. Unmatched junction bases numbered 7, after V lost 2 bases and J lost 0 bases. This CDR3 is built from 16 residues. Germline V gene sequence: CDR1 MDHEN, CDR2 SYDVKM.

The V call is TRBV10-3, the J call TRBJ1-2; D is possibly TRBD1 (5 bases). The CDR3 is 15 residues long. Trimming took 0 bases from V and 8 from J, leaving 16 bases between them. Germline V gives CDR1 ENHRY, CDR2 SYGVKD. CDR3 protein: CAISESTAAGKGYTF. CDR3 DNA sequence: TGTGCCATCAGTGAGTCGACGGCGGCAGGGAAAGGCTACACCTTC.

This chain connects TRBV2 to TRBJ2-1; TRBD2 matches 10 bases. Germline values: CDR1 SNHLY, CDR2 FYNNEI. CDR3 length: 14 amino acids. The V and J ends lost 2 bases and 8 bases, in that order; junction bases with no gene match: 3. The DNA for the CDR3 is TGTGCCAGCAGTGAACAGGGGACTAGCGATGAGCAGTTCTTC. Protein sequence: CASSEQGTSDEQFF.

The chain uses TRBV9 and TRBJ2-3; TRBD2 aligns across 11 bases. The CDR3 is 16 amino acids. Germline CDR1 reads SGDLS; CDR2 reads YYNGEE. Germline trimming cut 3 bases from V and 1 base from J; bases unmatched to any gene: 4. CDR3 nucleotide sequence: TGTGCCAGCAGCGACACACTAGCGGGGGGCACAGATACGCAGTATTTT. It yields the protein CASSDTLAGGTDTQYF.

The sample holds a few counts of this clone. The chain joins TRBV10-3 to TRBJ2-7; TRBD2 agrees at 8 bases. With 2 bases clipped from V and 6 bases from J, the junction kept 6 bases outside the gene matches. CDR1 ENHRY and CDR2 SYGVKD come from the germline V gene. The CDR3 contains 14 residues. CDR3 protein: CAISEVAGYGEQYF. The CDR3 DNA is TGTGCCATCAGTGAGGTAGCGGGATATGGCGAGCAGTACTTC.

Written as DNA, the CDR3 is TGTGCCAGCAGTGACCAGTCCCATTCACCCCTCCACTTT. Translation gives CASSDQSHSPLHF. The genes are TRBV6-1 and TRBJ1-6; no reliable D call. Germline CDR1 and CDR2: MNHNS and SASEGT. The CDR3 covers 13 residues. Trimming removed 3 bases from V and 8 bases from J, with 8 bases in between.

The chain joins TRBV29-1 to TRBJ2-7; 10 bases are shared with TRBD2. The junction had 7 bases not matched to a gene; V was cut back by 4 bases and J by 4 bases. The germline CDR1 and CDR2 sequences are SQVTM and ANQGSEA. There are 14 residues in the CDR3. The CDR3 region is CSVVGLAAVYEQYF. The CDR3 coding sequence is TGCAGCGTTGTTGGACTAGCGGCTGTATACGAGCAGTACTTC.

DNA of the CDR3: TGTGCCAGCGGACAGGGCTATAACAATGAGCAGTTCTTC. Amino acids: CASGQGYNNEQFF. The genes are TRBV7-7 and TRBJ2-1, with TRBD1 matching over 8 bases. Germline V gives CDR1 SSHAT, CDR2 FNYEAQ (reference sequence). This CDR3 is 13 amino acids long. Germline trimming cut 8 bases from V and 5 bases from J; bases unmatched to any gene: 5. The full variable domain, with the rest looked up from reference TRBV7-7 and TRBJ2-1, is GAGVSQSPRYKVTKRGQDVTLRCDPISSHATLYWYQQALGQGPEFLTYFNYEAQPDKSGLPSDRFSAERPEGSISTLTIQRTEQRDSAMYRCASGQGYNNEQFFGPGTRLTVL.

This clone was seen only once. The rearrangement links TRBV6-1 to TRBJ2-4; D is possibly TRBD2 (6 bases). This CDR3 has 19 amino acids. V dropped 4 bases and J dropped 0 bases, with 22 bases sitting between them. Per germline, CDR1 MNHNS and CDR2 SASEGT. CDR3 in amino acids: CASSAIKWRETVAKNIQYF. The CDR3 region has the DNA TGTGCCAGCAGTGCAATAAAGTGGAGGGAGACGGTAGCCAAAAACATTCAGTACTTC.

The chain has TRBV11-3 and TRBJ1-1, with no clear D. From germline, CDR1 is SGHNT and CDR2 YENEEA. There are 13 residues in the CDR3. Trimming removed 4 bases at V and 2 bases at J, with 8 bases between. The CDR3 region has the DNA TGTGCCAGCAGCTGGGCAGCCAACACTGAAGCTTTCTTT. It yields the protein CASSWAANTEAFF. The complete variable domain, with remaining parts taken from reference TRBV11-3 and TRBJ1-1, reads EAGVVQSPRYKIIEKKQPVAFWCNPISGHNTLYWYLQNLGQGPELLIRYENEEAVDDSQLPKDRFSAERLKGVDSTLKIQPAELGDSAVYLCASSWAANTEAFFGQGTRLTVV.

The table lists this clone with a count of one. The V call is TRBV11-2, the J call TRBJ1-1; maybe TRBD1 (5 bases). The CDR3 is 13 amino acids. Germline V CDR1 and CDR2: SGHAT, FQNNGV. V shed 0 bases and J shed 4 bases, with 6 bases lying between them. The CDR3: CASSLDRATEAFF. Here the CDR3 DNA reads TGTGCCAGCAGCTTAGACAGGGCCACTGAAGCTTTCTTT. The entire variable domain, with the rest obtained from reference TRBV11-2 and TRBJ1-1, is as follows: EAGVAQSPRYKIIEKRQSVAFWCNPISGHATLYWYQQILGQGPKLLIQFQNNGVVDDSQLPKDRFSAERLKGVDSTLKIQPAKLEDSAVYLCASSLDRATEAFFGQGTRLTVV.

The chain links TRBV6-5 to TRBJ1-6; D unresolved. Between the trimmed V and J ends, which lost 0 bases and 10 bases, there was a span of 7 bases. Germline loops: CDR1 MNHEY, CDR2 SVGAGI. CDR3 length equals 13 residues. The CDR3 coding sequence is TGTGCCAGCAGTTACTCTAGGAGCTCACCCCTCCACTTT. Protein: CASSYSRSSPLHF.

The chain carries TRBV11-2 and TRBJ2-5; no definite D call. The CDR3 is 14 amino acids. From germline, CDR1 is SGHAT and CDR2 FQNNGV. Trimming cost V 1 base and J 2 bases, with 8 bases left between them. CDR3 protein: CASSLGGGQETQYF. The CDR3 nucleotides read TGTGCCAGCAGCTTAGGAGGTGGACAAGAGACCCAGTACTTC. Supplemented by reference TRBV11-2 and TRBJ2-5, the full variable domain reads EAGVAQSPRYKIIEKRQSVAFWCNPISGHATLYWYQQILGQGPKLLIQFQNNGVVDDSQLPKDRFSAERLKGVDSTLKIQPAKLEDSAVYLCASSLGGGQETQYFGPGTRLLVL.

The genes are TRBV6-5 and TRBJ2-2; 7 positions agree with TRBD1. Losses at the gene ends were 6 bases for V and 5 bases for J; bases not matched to a gene: 9. Germline V gene lookup returns CDR1 MNHEY and CDR2 SVGAGI. This CDR3 contains 15 residues. CDR3 coding DNA: TGTGCCAGCAGAATTTCCGGGACAGATACCGGGGAGCTGTTTTTT. This translates into CASRISGTDTGELFF.

V is TRBV11-3 and J is TRBJ2-5, with 8 bases fitting TRBD1. Germline trimming cut 2 bases from V and 4 bases from J; bases unmatched to any gene: 6. The CDR3 is made up of 15 amino acids. Germline CDR1 reads SGHNT; CDR2 reads YENEEA. The CDR3 protein is CASSLRQGQGETQYF. The CDR3 coding sequence is TGTGCCAGCAGCTTAAGACAGGGGCAGGGAGAGACCCAGTACTTC. Together with reference TRBV11-3 and TRBJ2-5, the CDR3 gives the full variable domain: EAGVVQSPRYKIIEKKQPVAFWCNPISGHNTLYWYLQNLGQGPELLIRYENEEAVDDSQLPKDRFSAERLKGVDSTLKIQPAELGDSAVYLCASSLRQGQGETQYFGPGTRLLVL.

The CDR3 region is CASSQDPDRGNSPLHF. CDR3 sequence (DNA): TGCGCCAGCAGCCAAGACCCCGACAGGGGGAATTCACCCCTCCACTTT. This chain connects TRBV4-3 to TRBJ1-6, with TRBD1 matching over 9 bases. This CDR3 spans 16 amino acids. The germline gives CDR1 LGHNA, CDR2 YSLEER. V shed 0 bases, J shed 7 bases, and the junction held 4 bases outside the gene matches.

J is TRBJ2-1 and V is TRBV5-1; 7 nucleotides agree with TRBD1. V shed 5 bases and J 1 base; nucleotides not matched to a gene: 6. The CDR3 is 15 amino acids. Looked up from germline, CDR1 is SGHRS and CDR2 is YFSETQ. CDR3 sequence: CASRWAGGSYNEQFF. In nucleotides, the CDR3 is TGCGCCAGCAGGTGGGCAGGGGGATCCTACAATGAGCAGTTCTTC.

The V and J genes are TRBV7-6 and TRBJ1-2; 8 bases are a match to TRBD1. V lost 1 base and J lost 5; bases outside the gene matches: 6. Looked up from germline, CDR1 is SGHVS and CDR2 is FNYEAQ. The CDR3 contains 15 residues. The chain's CDR3 is CASSLGAGTGYGYTF. CDR3 coding DNA: TGTGCCAGCAGCTTAGGGGCCGGGACAGGTTATGGCTACACCTTC.